The TCR beta chain under discussion was sequenced for a study of technical replicates of blood from a handful of donors. This table comes from immunoSEQ multiplex PCR, and its TCRdb copy is limited to in-frame clones, with some not included. The sample contains about 70,000 clones, roughly nine tenths of which appear only once. Per the germline V gene, CDR1 is LGHNA and CDR2 is YSLEER. The CDR3 has 13 amino acids. The V and J ends lost 0 bases and 4 bases respectively, with 7 bases between them. The TCR originated in a human donor in good health. Some clones in this sample may be carry-over from other donors' samples. The sample consisted of PBMCs. The chain joins TRBV4-3 to TRBJ2-7, with a weak D call TRBD1 (6 bases). The CDR3 DNA follows: TGCGCCAGCAGCCAAGAACAGGGTTACGAGCAGTACTTC. The encoded protein is CASSQEQGYEQYF.